Sequencing of this T cell receptor (beta chain) was carried out in a study of blood T cell repertoires in COVID-19 (TCRdb year 2020). About the full investigation: The collaborator samples originated in the United States, Italy and Spain and spanned the acute and convalescent phases of COVID-19. The prospective study material was composed of cDNA or gDNA derived from T cells, B-cell-depleted T cells, or PBMCs. Subjects who had been exposed to COVID-19, were actively infected with it, or had recovered from it provided the deeply sampled blood TCRbeta repertoires that made up the dataset. The repertoires were released in a freely available public database intended as a resource for research on the immune response to SARS-CoV-2. The samples were drawn from the first 160 participants of the ongoing ImmuneRACE study and from over a thousand subjects provided by 6 global collaborators. Sample metadata almost always included a de-identified subject ID, COVID-19 status, age in years and sex. HLA class I and class II types, where available, came from metadata supplied by the sample provider rather than from assay-based typing. Broader findings and caveats from the paper: The amount of clinical and demographic metadata varied by source and participant and was provided uncurated.

TCRbeta CDR3 regions were amplified from genomic DNA using the immunoSEQ Assay, a bias-controlled multiplex PCR. On the study's bioinformatics: The number of nucleated cells in each sample was estimated by amplification of reference gene primers within the assay. To quantify the absolute abundance of each unique TCRbeta CDR3 rearrangement, sequence reads were collapsed and filtered. Productive Simpson clonality was computed per sample as the square root of Simpson's diversity index over productive rearrangements. TCRdb took this table from immuneACCESS and kept in-frame rearrangements with V and J called. Such tables lack part of the clones; where checked against another copy, unresolved V genes explain under half of the gap, and the rest is unexplained. The D gene and trimming were derived from the DNA, and the V and J assignments and clone size from that table. The sample profile shows about 230,000 clones; about nine tenths of them were found once. 3.5% to 4.5% of the sample belongs to the ten largest clones.

V is pared back by 1 base and J by 5 bases, with 14 bases lying between the germline termini. From a lookup of the germline V gene, CDR1 and CDR2 are SGHVS and FNYEAQ. Counted from cysteine to phenylalanine, this CDR3 has 15 amino acids. CDR3 DNA only is kept here, 45 bases in frame from base 1. Enrolling through a virtual design, the prospective study's participants ranged in age from roughly 18 to 95 years and lived across 24 United States geographic areas. In the prospective study, cohorts were assigned on the basis of participant-reported clinical history obtained from a screening survey and a study questionnaire. In the prospective study, whole blood, serum and a nasopharyngeal or oropharyngeal swab were collected from each participant by mobile phlebotomists. Prospective study participants could optionally give additional blood draws and questionnaires over an approximately two-month period. Prospective study blood samples were shipped either frozen or at room temperature before DNA extraction.

This clone was detected only once. The specificity of this receptor is unknown. Qualities for individual bases were not recorded, and no much larger clone is one base off. This clonotype originated in a woman aged 25 to 39 with acute COVID-19. Sequencing used PBMCs or T cells enriched from blood (not recorded which). The rearranged chain carries TRBV7-6 and TRBJ2-5, and TRBD2 may be the D gene, going by 6 matching bases. The CDR3 reads as follows: CASSLVTSSRETQYF. The DNA is as follows: TGTGCCAGCAGCTTAGTTACTAGCTCGCGGGAGACCCAGTACTTC.